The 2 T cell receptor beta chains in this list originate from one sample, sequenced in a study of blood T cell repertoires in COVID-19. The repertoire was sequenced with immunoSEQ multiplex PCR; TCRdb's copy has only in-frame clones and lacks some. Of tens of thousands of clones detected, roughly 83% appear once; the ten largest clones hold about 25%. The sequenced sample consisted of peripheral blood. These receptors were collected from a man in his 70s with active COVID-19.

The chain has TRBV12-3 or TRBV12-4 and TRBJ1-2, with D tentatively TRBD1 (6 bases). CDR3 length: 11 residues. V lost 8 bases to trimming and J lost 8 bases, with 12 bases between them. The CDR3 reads CASRNRDGYTF. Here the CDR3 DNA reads TGTGCCAGCCGGAACAGGGACGGCTACACCTTC.

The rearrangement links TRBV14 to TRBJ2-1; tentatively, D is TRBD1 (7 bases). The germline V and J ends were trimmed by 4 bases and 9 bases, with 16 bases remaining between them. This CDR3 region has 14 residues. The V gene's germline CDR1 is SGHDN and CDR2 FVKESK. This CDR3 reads CASSRHGGGTEQFF. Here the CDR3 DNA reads TGTGCCAGCAGCCGTCACGGAGGGGGCACTGAGCAGTTCTTC.